The 19 T cell receptor beta chains in this list originate from one sample, sequenced in a study of shared clonotypes between healthy human individuals. Assay used: immunoSEQ multiplex PCR; TCRdb lists only in-frame clones, some missing. The data hold roughly 1 million clones, with about 76% observed a single time. The sequenced sample consisted of memory CD4+ T cells sorted from blood. Described subset: CD45RA-negative fraction. The receptors originated from a man between 18 and 35 years old in good health.

This chain uses TRBV15 with TRBJ2-2, with D possibly TRBD1 on 6 matching bases. Germline lookup yields CDR1 LNHNV and CDR2 YYDKDF (reference sequence). V was pared by 5 bases and J by 1 base, with 11 bases between. The CDR3 runs to 15 residues. The CDR3 nucleotides are TGTGCCACCAGCCTTTACAGGGAGAACACCGGGGAGCTGTTTTTT. This sequence encodes CATSLYRENTGELFF.

This clone has a handful of counts. The chain employs TRBV7-9 and TRBJ2-6; TRBD1 matches at 10 bases. With V trimmed by 1 base and J by 4 bases, 10 bases remained unmatched. Germline-derived CDR1 and CDR2 are SEHNR and FQNEAQ (reference sequence). The CDR3 extends over 19 amino acids. The CDR3 nucleotides read TGTGCCAGCAGCTTAGTGCGGGGGACAGGGGTGGTAGGGGCCAACGTCCTGACTTTC. Translation gives CASSLVRGTGVVGANVLTF.

This chain uses TRBV4-1 with TRBJ2-1, with D unresolved. V lost 3 bases to trimming and J lost 0 bases, with 12 bases between them. CDR3 length: 16 residues. Germline assignment: CDR1 MGHRA and CDR2 YSYEKL. This CDR3 reads CASSQPSESSYNEQFF. The CDR3 DNA sequence: TGCGCCAGCAGCCAGCCGAGCGAGAGCTCCTACAATGAGCAGTTCTTC.

This clone showed up just once. The rearrangement joins TRBV5-4 to TRBJ1-1, with D possibly matching TRBD1 (5 bases). From germline, CDR1 is SGHNT and CDR2 YYREEE (reference sequence). V lost 0 bases to trimming and J lost 2 bases, with 17 bases between them. The CDR3 loop spans 17 amino acids. CDR3: CASSLGGRGKFNTEAFF. CDR3 bases: TGTGCCAGCAGCTTGGGGGGACGGGGAAAATTCAACACTGAAGCTTTCTTT.

A note on this clone: Additional DNA sequences in this sample encode the identical CDR3. The chain's CDR3 is CASSYDLNTEAFF. DNA of the CDR3: TGTGCCAGCAGTTACGACCTTAACACTGAAGCTTTCTTT. The genes are TRBV6-6 and TRBJ1-1; D is unresolved. Per the germline V gene, CDR1 is MNHNY and CDR2 is SVGAGI (reference sequence). The CDR3 has 13 residues. Trimming pared 2 bases from V and 2 bases from J, leaving 6 bases between.

This chain uses TRBV6-4 with TRBJ2-6; tentatively, D is TRBD1 or TRBD2 (7 bases each). Germline V gene data show CDR1 as MRHNA and CDR2 as SNTAGT. Between the trimmed V and J ends, which lost 7 bases and 4 bases, there was a span of 17 bases. The CDR3 is 16 residues long. CDR3 protein: CASTLRGGSGANVLTF. The CDR3 DNA reads TGTGCCAGCACCCTCAGGGGGGGCTCGGGGGCCAACGTCCTGACTTTC.

The chain employs TRBV28 and TRBJ1-1, with D perhaps matching TRBD1 (6 bases). Germline V CDR1 and CDR2: MDHEN, SYDVKM. V was trimmed by 1 base and J by 6 bases, leaving 18 bases between them. There are 16 residues in the CDR3. This chain's CDR3 is CASSLYFRVGGAEAFF. CDR3 nucleotide sequence: TGTGCCAGCAGTTTATATTTCCGGGTGGGGGGCGCTGAAGCTTTCTTT.

In nucleotides, the CDR3 is TGTGCCAGCAGTCGACAGGGTTATAGCAATCAGCCCCAGCATTTT. Residues: CASSRQGYSNQPQHF. The chain employs TRBV27 and TRBJ1-5, with TRBD1 identical over 7 bases. In germline, CDR1 is MNHEY, CDR2 SMNVEV (reference sequence). J gave up 0 bases and V 5 bases, and 4 bases lay outside the gene matches. CDR3 size: 15 residues.

This chain links TRBV5-1 with TRBJ1-4, with TRBD1 matching 11 bases. Germline CDR1 is SGHRS and CDR2 is YFSETQ. The length of the CDR3 is 19 residues. After removal of 4 bases from V and 3 bases from J, the junction contained 14 bases not matched to a gene. The CDR3 here is CASSPGQGASLRANEKLFF. CDR3 nucleotide sequence: TGCGCCAGCAGCCCTGGACAGGGGGCTAGTTTGCGGGCTAATGAAAAACTGTTTTTT.

This chain links TRBV11-3 with TRBJ2-1, with 10 bases that match TRBD2. The CDR3 has 15 amino acids. Germline CDR1 is SGHNT and CDR2 is YENEEA. With 5 bases clipped from V and 7 bases from J, the junction kept 8 bases outside the gene matches. The CDR3, as DNA: TGTGCCAGCAGCCTTACTAGCGGGAAGACTAATGAGCAGTTCTTC. Translation: CASSLTSGKTNEQFF.

This clone has just a few counts. V and J are TRBV6-1 and TRBJ2-5; 8 bases are shared with TRBD1. J gave up 3 bases and V 6 bases, and 3 bases lay outside the gene matches. Germline loops: CDR1 MNHNS, CDR2 SASEGT. This CDR3 is 13 amino acids long. Written as DNA, the CDR3 is TGTGCCAGCAGGTACAGGGGGGAAGAGACCCAGTACTTC. This translates into CASRYRGEETQYF.

The chain employs TRBV11-2 and TRBJ2-3, with 14 bases identical to TRBD2. With 5 bases clipped from V and 8 bases from J, the junction kept 6 bases outside the gene matches. The CDR3 consists of 15 residues. Germline CDR1 reads SGHAT; CDR2 reads FQNNGV. This CDR3 is CASSPTSGGGSTQYF. The CDR3 bases are TGTGCCAGCAGCCCGACTAGCGGGGGGGGAAGTACGCAGTATTTT.

CDR3 bases: TGCGCCAGCAGCTTGGACCCACCCGGGACAGTTTACAATGAGCAGTTCTTC. Its protein is CASSLDPPGTVYNEQFF. The chain uses TRBV5-1 and TRBJ2-1; TRBD1 matches 7 bases. The V and J ends lost 0 bases and 4 bases, in that order; junction bases with no gene match: 10. Germline V gene sequence: CDR1 SGHRS, CDR2 YFSETQ. There are 17 residues in the CDR3.

The chain joins TRBV5-1 to TRBJ2-2; 8 nucleotides line up with TRBD2. V lost 0 bases and J lost 5; bases outside the gene matches: 3. Germline values: CDR1 SGHRS, CDR2 YFSETQ. The CDR3 runs 15 residues. This CDR3 reads CASSLVSGSTGELFF. CDR3 DNA sequence: TGCGCCAGCAGCTTGGTGAGCGGGAGTACCGGGGAGCTGTTTTTT. Full variable domain (rest looked up from reference TRBV5-1 and TRBJ2-2): KAGVTQTPRYLIKTRGQQVTLSCSPISGHRSVSWYQQTPGQGLQFLFEYFSETQRNKGNFPGRFSGRQFSNSRSEMNVSTLELGDSALYLCASSLVSGSTGELFFGEGSRLTVL.

V and J are TRBV2 and TRBJ2-2; D may be TRBD1 (5 bases). The germline V and J ends were trimmed by 4 bases and 6 bases, with 18 bases remaining between them. This CDR3 is built from 16 residues. The V gene's germline CDR1 is SNHLY and CDR2 FYNNEI. CDR3 sequence (DNA): TGTGCCAGCAGTGGCCTCTCGCTTAAGACAGCCGGGGAGCTGTTTTTT. Its translation is CASSGLSLKTAGELFF.

This sequence joins TRBV6-4 and TRBJ2-1; D may be TRBD2 (7 bases). Germline V gene data show CDR1 as MRHNA and CDR2 as SNTAGT. Between the trimmed V and J ends, which lost 3 bases and 7 bases, there was a span of 16 bases. The CDR3 sequence is 15 residues long. CDR3 loop: CASSEWGGAVNEQFF. The CDR3 region has the DNA TGTGCCAGCAGTGAGTGGGGGGGGGCCGTAAATGAGCAGTTCTTC.

The genes are TRBV18 and TRBJ2-1; TRBD2 aligns across 12 bases. The junction had 4 bases not matched to a gene; V was cut back by 1 base and J by 3 bases. Germline V lookup: CDR1 KGHSH, CDR2 LQKENI. The CDR3 length is 17 residues. The CDR3, as DNA: TGTGCCAGCTCACCACGGACTAGCGGGGCGGTCTACAATGAGCAGTTCTTC. Translation gives CASSPRTSGAVYNEQFF. The complete variable domain, with remaining parts taken from reference TRBV18 and TRBJ2-1, reads NAGVMQNPRHLVRRRGQEARLRCSPMKGHSHVYWYRQLPEEGLKFMVYLQKENIIDESGMPKERFSAEFPKEGPSILRIQQVVRGDSAAYFCASSPRTSGAVYNEQFFGPGTRLTVL.

Points on this clone: The sample carries other DNA sequences with the same CDR3. V gene TRBV9 combines with J gene TRBJ1-6; D possibly corresponds to TRBD1 (5 bases). V was pared by 2 bases and J by 5 bases, with 11 bases between. Germline V gene sequence: CDR1 SGDLS, CDR2 YYNGEE. The length of the CDR3 is 15 residues. The CDR3 DNA is TGTGCCAGCAGCGTGGGACCGGGAGATAATTCACCCCTCCACTTT. Translating it yields CASSVGPGDNSPLHF. Full variable domain (outside the CDR3, taken from reference TRBV9 and TRBJ1-6): DSGVTQTPKHLITATGQRVTLRCSPRSGDLSVYWYQQSLDQGLQFLIQYYNGEERAKGNILERFSAQQFPDLHSELNLSSLELGDSALYFCASSVGPGDNSPLHFGNGTRLTVT.

The V call is TRBV28, the J call TRBJ2-3, with D possibly TRBD2 on 5 matching bases. CDR1 is MDHEN, CDR2 SYDVKM, per germline. V shed 5 bases and J shed 4 bases, with 13 bases lying between them. The CDR3 has 14 amino acids. CDR3 DNA: TGTGCCAGCAGTGGCCCTAAGCGGCCAGATACGCAGTATTTT. This translates into CASSGPKRPDTQYF.